This T cell receptor beta chain appears in the sequencing data of a study of sequential checkpoint blockade in melanoma. Study-wide context: After both sequences, patients received maintenance nivolumab.

Clones were read by immunoSEQ multiplex PCR, and TCRdb kept only the in-frame ones, dropping some. The sample contains 7,000 to 9,500 clones, roughly three fifths of which appear only once. The CDR3 spans 16 residues. The germline gives CDR1 PRHDT, CDR2 FYEKMQ (reference sequence). This clone is labeled medium-sized. One end of the junction fails to match germline, which may point to a read error. Treatment in this sample: randomized to nivolumab then ipilimumab (arm A) or the reverse (arm B). No patient had prior DNA-damaging chemotherapy. Live CD3+CD8+ CD19− CD56− cells were sorted from PBMCs. The source is a human donor with melanoma. This material consisted of CD8+ T cells sorted from blood (inferred from file names), taken from a patient given nivolumab and ipilimumab in sequence. The rearrangement uses TRBV13 and TRBJ1-1; 11 bases are a match to TRBD1. CDR3 coding DNA: TGTGCCAGCAGCCTAGGGGACAGGGGGGTGTTAACTGAAGCTTTCTTT. It translates to CASSLGDRGVLTEAFF.